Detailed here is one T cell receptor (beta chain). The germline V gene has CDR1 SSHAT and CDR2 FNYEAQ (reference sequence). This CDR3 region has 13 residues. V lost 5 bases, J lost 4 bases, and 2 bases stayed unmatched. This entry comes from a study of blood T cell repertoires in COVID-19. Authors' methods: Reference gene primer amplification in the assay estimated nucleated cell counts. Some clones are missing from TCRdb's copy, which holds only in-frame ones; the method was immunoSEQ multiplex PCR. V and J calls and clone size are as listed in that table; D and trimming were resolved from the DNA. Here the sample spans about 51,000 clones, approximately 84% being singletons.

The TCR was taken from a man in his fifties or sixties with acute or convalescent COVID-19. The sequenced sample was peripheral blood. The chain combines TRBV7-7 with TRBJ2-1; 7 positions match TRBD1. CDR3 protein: CASSRDSYNEQFF. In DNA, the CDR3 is TGTGCCAGCAGCCGGGACAGTTACAATGAGCAGTTCTTC.